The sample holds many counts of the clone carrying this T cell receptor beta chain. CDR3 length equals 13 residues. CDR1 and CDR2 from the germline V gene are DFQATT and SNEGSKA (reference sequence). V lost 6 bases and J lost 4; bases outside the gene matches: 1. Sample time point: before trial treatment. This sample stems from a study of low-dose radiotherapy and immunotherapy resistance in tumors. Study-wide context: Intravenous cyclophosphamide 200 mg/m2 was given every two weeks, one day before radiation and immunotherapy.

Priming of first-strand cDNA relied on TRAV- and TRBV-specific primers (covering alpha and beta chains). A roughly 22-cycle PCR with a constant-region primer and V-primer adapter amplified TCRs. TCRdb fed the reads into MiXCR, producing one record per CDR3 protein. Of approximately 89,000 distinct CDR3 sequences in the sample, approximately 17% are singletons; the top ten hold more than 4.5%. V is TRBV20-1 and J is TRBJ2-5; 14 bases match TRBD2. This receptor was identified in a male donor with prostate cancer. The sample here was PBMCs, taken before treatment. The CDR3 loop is CSAGTSGGETQYF. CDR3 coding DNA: TGCAGTGCCGGGACTAGCGGGGGAGAGACCCAGTACTTC.